The rows below give T cell receptor beta chains drawn from one sample of a study of T cells in localized non-small cell lung cancer. Produced via immunoSEQ multiplex PCR; TCRdb's table is partial and in-frame only. The sample contains approximately 65,000 clones, roughly 79% of which appear only once. The specimen comprised PBMCs, sampled before any cancer treatment. Every receptor here comes from a man aged 35 to 69 with stage II lung adenocarcinoma. Both conserved end residues are part of each CDR3. A D gene is named only where the DNA matches it firmly. Clone size is shown for a subset of rows, as once, few, many or a class of expanded clone.

J: TRBJ2-1
size: -
D: -
V: TRBV7-2
CDR3: CASSLQTSNEQFF
DNA: TGTGCCAGCAGCTTACAGACTAGCAATGAGCAGTTCTTC

J: TRBJ1-5
size: few
D: -
V: TRBV7-9
CDR3: CASSLEGQGRSNQPQHF
DNA: TGTGCCAGCAGCTTAGAAGGGCAGGGAAGGTCAAATCAGCCCCAGCATTTT

J: TRBJ1-2
size: -
D: TRBD1
V: TRBV19
CDR3: CASSPSQGNRGYTF
DNA: TGTGCCAGTAGTCCTTCACAGGGGAATCGCGGCTACACCTTC

J: TRBJ2-2
size: -
D: -
V: TRBV19
CDR3: CASSILTTGELFF
DNA: TGTGCCAGTAGTATTCTTACCACCGGGGAGCTGTTTTTT

J: TRBJ2-7
size: -
D: -
V: TRBV4-2
CDR3: CASSQDVQASYEQYF
DNA: TGTGCCAGCAGCCAAGATGTACAAGCCTCCTACGAGCAGTACTTC

J: TRBJ1-3
size: -
D: -
V: TRBV5-1
CDR3: CASSLEGVTGNTIYF
DNA: TGCGCCAGCAGCTTGGAAGGGGTCACTGGAAACACCATATATTTT

J: TRBJ2-1
size: -
D: -
V: TRBV11-2
CDR3: CASSFQYNEQFF
DNA: TGTGCCAGCAGCTTTCAATACAATGAGCAGTTCTTC

J: TRBJ2-2
size: -
D: -
V: TRBV10-3
CDR3: CAISVDTGELFF
DNA: TGTGCCATCAGTGTAGACACCGGGGAGCTGTTTTTT

J: TRBJ1-5
size: -
D: TRBD1
V: TRBV11-3
CDR3: CASSLGGQGVRYSNQPQHF
DNA: TGTGCCAGCAGCTTAGGAGGGCAGGGGGTCCGATATAGCAATCAGCCCCAGCATTTT

J: TRBJ2-1
size: -
D: TRBD2
V: TRBV30
CDR3: CAWSVGEGTNNNEQFF
DNA: TGTGCCTGGAGTGTTGGGGAGGGGACCAATAACAATGAGCAGTTCTTC

J: TRBJ2-7
size: -
D: -
V: TRBV27
CDR3: CASRVGSSYEQYF
DNA: TGTGCCAGCAGGGTGGGGTCCTCCTACGAGCAGTACTTC

J: TRBJ1-1
size: -
D: TRBD1
V: TRBV18
CDR3: CASSPLASTGAKGGTEAFF
DNA: TGTGCCAGCTCACCTTTGGCTTCGACAGGGGCAAAGGGGGGCACTGAAGCTTTCTTT

J: TRBJ1-1
size: -
D: TRBD1
V: TRBV2
CDR3: CASSVGQGKAFF
DNA: TGTGCCAGCAGTGTCGGACAGGGAAAAGCTTTCTTT

J: TRBJ1-2
size: -
D: -
V: TRBV27
CDR3: CASSATGYSRGYTF
DNA: TGTGCCAGCAGCGCCACAGGGTACAGCCGTGGCTACACCTTC

J: TRBJ2-3
size: -
D: -
V: TRBV5-4
CDR3: CASGAGEGTDTQYF
DNA: TGTGCCAGCGGAGCGGGCGAGGGGACAGATACGCAGTATTTT

J: TRBJ1-2
size: -
D: -
V: TRBV7-8
CDR3: CASSLDGDGYTF
DNA: TGTGCCAGCAGCTTAGATGGGGATGGCTACACCTTC

J: TRBJ1-1
size: -
D: TRBD1
V: TRBV5-1
CDR3: CASSLGPTGAAEAFF
DNA: TGCGCCAGCAGCTTGGGACCGACAGGGGCCGCTGAAGCTTTCTTT

J: TRBJ1-2
size: -
D: TRBD1
V: TRBV6-5
CDR3: CASRTGNYGYTF
DNA: TGTGCCAGCAGGACAGGGAACTATGGCTACACCTTC

J: TRBJ1-2
size: -
D: -
V: TRBV5-1
CDR3: CASSSLEGSIDYTF
DNA: TGCGCCAGCAGCTCCCTAGAGGGAAGTATTGACTACACCTTC

J: TRBJ2-4
size: -
D: -
V: TRBV19
CDR3: CASSSPGGATKNIQYF
DNA: TGTGCCAGTAGTTCCCCGGGGGGCGCAACCAAAAACATTCAGTACTTC

J: TRBJ2-7
size: -
D: -
V: TRBV10-3
CDR3: CAISESEYEQYF
DNA: TGTGCCATCAGTGAGTCTGAGTACGAGCAGTACTTC

J: TRBJ2-7
size: once
D: -
V: TRBV2
CDR3: CASMSGPRTEQYF
DNA: TGTGCCAGCATGAGCGGGCCCAGAACCGAGCAGTACTTC

J: TRBJ2-1
size: -
D: -
V: TRBV27
CDR3: CASSFLGQSNEQFF
DNA: TGTGCCAGCAGTTTCCTCGGACAGTCCAATGAGCAGTTCTTC

J: TRBJ2-1
size: -
D: TRBD1
V: TRBV5-4
CDR3: CASSRSGQALNNEQFF
DNA: TGTGCCAGCAGCCGGTCGGGACAGGCACTAAACAATGAGCAGTTCTTC

J: TRBJ1-2
size: once
D: -
V: TRBV7-3
CDR3: CASSSQALGGYTF
DNA: TGTGCCAGCAGCTCACAGGCATTGGGCGGCTACACCTTC

J: TRBJ2-1
size: -
D: -
V: TRBV7-2
CDR3: CASSEQGWEQFF
DNA: TGTGCCAGCAGCGAACAGGGATGGGAGCAGTTCTTC

J: TRBJ2-7
size: -
D: TRBD1
V: TRBV2
CDR3: CASSRDREQEQYF
DNA: TGTGCCAGCAGTAGGGACAGGGAACAGGAGCAGTACTTC

J: TRBJ1-5
size: -
D: TRBD1
V: TRBV2
CDR3: CASSGGGQVGQPQHF
DNA: TGTGCCAGCAGTGGGGGGGGACAGGTCGGTCAGCCCCAGCATTTT

J: TRBJ2-7
size: -
D: TRBD1
V: TRBV2
CDR3: CASTKTGGYLEQYF
DNA: TGTGCCAGCACTAAGACAGGGGGATATCTCGAGCAGTACTTC

J: TRBJ1-2
size: -
D: -
V: TRBV2
CDR3: CASSSVPGTGYGYTF
DNA: TGTGCCAGCAGCTCTGTTCCCGGGACGGGCTATGGCTACACCTTC

J: TRBJ2-2
size: -
D: -
V: TRBV11-2
CDR3: CASSPLRGAGELFF
DNA: TGTGCCAGCAGCCCCCTAAGGGGGGCCGGGGAGCTGTTTTTT

J: TRBJ1-5
size: -
D: -
V: TRBV19
CDR3: CASSRGSENQPQHF
DNA: TGTGCCAGTAGTAGGGGGTCGGAAAATCAGCCCCAGCATTTT

J: TRBJ1-1
size: -
D: -
V: TRBV5-8
CDR3: CASRIRSGGNTEAFF
DNA: TGTGCCAGCAGGATACGATCGGGAGGAAACACTGAAGCTTTCTTT

J: TRBJ1-3
size: few
D: -
V: TRBV5-1
CDR3: CASSPGTIGNTIYF
DNA: TGCGCCAGCAGCCCCGGGACAATCGGAAACACCATATATTTT

J: TRBJ1-2
size: -
D: TRBD1
V: TRBV4-1
CDR3: CASSREQGGYGYTF
DNA: TGCGCCAGCAGCCGGGAACAGGGGGGATATGGCTACACCTTC

J: TRBJ1-1
size: -
D: TRBD1
V: TRBV5-4
CDR3: CASSFDRGRNTEAFF
DNA: TGTGCCAGCAGCTTCGACAGGGGGAGGAACACTGAAGCTTTCTTT

J: TRBJ2-3
size: -
D: -
V: TRBV6-5
CDR3: CASSYYGSSTDTQYF
DNA: TGTGCCAGCAGTTACTACGGTTCTAGCACAGATACGCAGTATTTT

J: TRBJ2-1
size: -
D: -
V: TRBV4-1
CDR3: CASSQGHDEQFF
DNA: TGCGCCAGCAGCCAAGGACATGATGAGCAGTTCTTC

J: TRBJ1-1
size: -
D: -
V: TRBV21-1
CDR3: CASSKEEGAMNTEAFF
DNA: TGTGCCAGCAGCAAAGAGGAGGGGGCGATGAACACTGAAGCTTTCTTT

J: TRBJ2-1
size: -
D: -
V: TRBV29-1
CDR3: CSVGRGAGEQFF
DNA: TGCAGCGTTGGAAGGGGGGCGGGTGAGCAGTTCTTC

J: TRBJ2-3
size: -
D: -
V: TRBV5-6
CDR3: CASSLIHDSYTQYF
DNA: TGTGCCAGCAGCTTGATCCATGACTCCTATACGCAGTATTTT

J: TRBJ1-1
size: -
D: TRBD1
V: TRBV19
CDR3: CASRLDRGTAFF
DNA: TGTGCCAGTAGGCTGGACAGGGGCACCGCTTTCTTT

J: TRBJ2-2
size: once
D: -
V: TRBV9
CDR3: CASRPGPTGELFF
DNA: TGTGCCAGCAGGCCCGGACCCACCGGGGAGCTGTTTTTT

J: TRBJ1-1
size: -
D: -
V: TRBV6-5
CDR3: CASGRRPTEAFF
DNA: TGTGCCAGCGGACGGCGACCGACTGAAGCTTTCTTT

J: TRBJ2-7
size: -
D: -
V: TRBV5-1
CDR3: CASSSQGYEQYF
DNA: TGCGCCAGCAGTTCACAGGGTTACGAGCAGTACTTC

J: TRBJ1-5
size: -
D: -
V: TRBV10-3
CDR3: CAISELNRQGSNQPQHF
DNA: TGTGCCATCAGTGAGTTAAACAGGCAGGGCAGTAATCAGCCCCAGCATTTT

J: TRBJ2-3
size: once
D: TRBD2
V: TRBV19
CDR3: CASRDSGRGTDTQYF
DNA: TGTGCCAGTAGAGACAGCGGGAGAGGCACAGATACGCAGTATTTT

J: TRBJ2-1
size: -
D: TRBD2
V: TRBV18
CDR3: CASSSGSGAYNEQFF
DNA: TGTGCCAGCTCATCGGGCAGCGGGGCTTACAATGAGCAGTTCTTC

J: TRBJ2-7
size: -
D: -
V: TRBV4-1
CDR3: CASSQDYGQGTYEQYF
DNA: TGCGCCAGCAGCCAAGATTACGGTCAGGGGACCTACGAGCAGTACTTC